Sequencing of this TCR beta chain was carried out in a study of T-cell memory formation after mild COVID-19. Overall study findings and caveats: Clones shrinking between day 15 and 85 showed a balanced CD4/CD8 split, and those that grew later tilted toward CD4+.

Comments on this clonotype: Its antigen is unknown.

TCRdb reanalysed the 5' RACE reads using MiXCR and keeps one entry per CDR3 protein. The sample includes about 270,000 distinct CDR3 sequences, 16% of them seen just once. The specimen was PBMCs or a T cell subset sorted from them (not recorded which). The TCR was taken from a man aged 18 to 29 who had mild COVID-19 (a few samples of this study predate the infection). Cell type and time point are not known.

CDR3 coding DNA: TGTGCCTGGGGTGACAATAACATTCAGTACTTC. This translates into CAWGDNNIQYF. The chain links TRBV30 to TRBJ2-4; D unclear. Germline V gene lookup returns CDR1 GTSNPN and CDR2 SVGIG (reference sequence). This CDR3 contains 11 residues. The V end was cut by 5 bases, the J end by 7 bases, with 9 bases between.